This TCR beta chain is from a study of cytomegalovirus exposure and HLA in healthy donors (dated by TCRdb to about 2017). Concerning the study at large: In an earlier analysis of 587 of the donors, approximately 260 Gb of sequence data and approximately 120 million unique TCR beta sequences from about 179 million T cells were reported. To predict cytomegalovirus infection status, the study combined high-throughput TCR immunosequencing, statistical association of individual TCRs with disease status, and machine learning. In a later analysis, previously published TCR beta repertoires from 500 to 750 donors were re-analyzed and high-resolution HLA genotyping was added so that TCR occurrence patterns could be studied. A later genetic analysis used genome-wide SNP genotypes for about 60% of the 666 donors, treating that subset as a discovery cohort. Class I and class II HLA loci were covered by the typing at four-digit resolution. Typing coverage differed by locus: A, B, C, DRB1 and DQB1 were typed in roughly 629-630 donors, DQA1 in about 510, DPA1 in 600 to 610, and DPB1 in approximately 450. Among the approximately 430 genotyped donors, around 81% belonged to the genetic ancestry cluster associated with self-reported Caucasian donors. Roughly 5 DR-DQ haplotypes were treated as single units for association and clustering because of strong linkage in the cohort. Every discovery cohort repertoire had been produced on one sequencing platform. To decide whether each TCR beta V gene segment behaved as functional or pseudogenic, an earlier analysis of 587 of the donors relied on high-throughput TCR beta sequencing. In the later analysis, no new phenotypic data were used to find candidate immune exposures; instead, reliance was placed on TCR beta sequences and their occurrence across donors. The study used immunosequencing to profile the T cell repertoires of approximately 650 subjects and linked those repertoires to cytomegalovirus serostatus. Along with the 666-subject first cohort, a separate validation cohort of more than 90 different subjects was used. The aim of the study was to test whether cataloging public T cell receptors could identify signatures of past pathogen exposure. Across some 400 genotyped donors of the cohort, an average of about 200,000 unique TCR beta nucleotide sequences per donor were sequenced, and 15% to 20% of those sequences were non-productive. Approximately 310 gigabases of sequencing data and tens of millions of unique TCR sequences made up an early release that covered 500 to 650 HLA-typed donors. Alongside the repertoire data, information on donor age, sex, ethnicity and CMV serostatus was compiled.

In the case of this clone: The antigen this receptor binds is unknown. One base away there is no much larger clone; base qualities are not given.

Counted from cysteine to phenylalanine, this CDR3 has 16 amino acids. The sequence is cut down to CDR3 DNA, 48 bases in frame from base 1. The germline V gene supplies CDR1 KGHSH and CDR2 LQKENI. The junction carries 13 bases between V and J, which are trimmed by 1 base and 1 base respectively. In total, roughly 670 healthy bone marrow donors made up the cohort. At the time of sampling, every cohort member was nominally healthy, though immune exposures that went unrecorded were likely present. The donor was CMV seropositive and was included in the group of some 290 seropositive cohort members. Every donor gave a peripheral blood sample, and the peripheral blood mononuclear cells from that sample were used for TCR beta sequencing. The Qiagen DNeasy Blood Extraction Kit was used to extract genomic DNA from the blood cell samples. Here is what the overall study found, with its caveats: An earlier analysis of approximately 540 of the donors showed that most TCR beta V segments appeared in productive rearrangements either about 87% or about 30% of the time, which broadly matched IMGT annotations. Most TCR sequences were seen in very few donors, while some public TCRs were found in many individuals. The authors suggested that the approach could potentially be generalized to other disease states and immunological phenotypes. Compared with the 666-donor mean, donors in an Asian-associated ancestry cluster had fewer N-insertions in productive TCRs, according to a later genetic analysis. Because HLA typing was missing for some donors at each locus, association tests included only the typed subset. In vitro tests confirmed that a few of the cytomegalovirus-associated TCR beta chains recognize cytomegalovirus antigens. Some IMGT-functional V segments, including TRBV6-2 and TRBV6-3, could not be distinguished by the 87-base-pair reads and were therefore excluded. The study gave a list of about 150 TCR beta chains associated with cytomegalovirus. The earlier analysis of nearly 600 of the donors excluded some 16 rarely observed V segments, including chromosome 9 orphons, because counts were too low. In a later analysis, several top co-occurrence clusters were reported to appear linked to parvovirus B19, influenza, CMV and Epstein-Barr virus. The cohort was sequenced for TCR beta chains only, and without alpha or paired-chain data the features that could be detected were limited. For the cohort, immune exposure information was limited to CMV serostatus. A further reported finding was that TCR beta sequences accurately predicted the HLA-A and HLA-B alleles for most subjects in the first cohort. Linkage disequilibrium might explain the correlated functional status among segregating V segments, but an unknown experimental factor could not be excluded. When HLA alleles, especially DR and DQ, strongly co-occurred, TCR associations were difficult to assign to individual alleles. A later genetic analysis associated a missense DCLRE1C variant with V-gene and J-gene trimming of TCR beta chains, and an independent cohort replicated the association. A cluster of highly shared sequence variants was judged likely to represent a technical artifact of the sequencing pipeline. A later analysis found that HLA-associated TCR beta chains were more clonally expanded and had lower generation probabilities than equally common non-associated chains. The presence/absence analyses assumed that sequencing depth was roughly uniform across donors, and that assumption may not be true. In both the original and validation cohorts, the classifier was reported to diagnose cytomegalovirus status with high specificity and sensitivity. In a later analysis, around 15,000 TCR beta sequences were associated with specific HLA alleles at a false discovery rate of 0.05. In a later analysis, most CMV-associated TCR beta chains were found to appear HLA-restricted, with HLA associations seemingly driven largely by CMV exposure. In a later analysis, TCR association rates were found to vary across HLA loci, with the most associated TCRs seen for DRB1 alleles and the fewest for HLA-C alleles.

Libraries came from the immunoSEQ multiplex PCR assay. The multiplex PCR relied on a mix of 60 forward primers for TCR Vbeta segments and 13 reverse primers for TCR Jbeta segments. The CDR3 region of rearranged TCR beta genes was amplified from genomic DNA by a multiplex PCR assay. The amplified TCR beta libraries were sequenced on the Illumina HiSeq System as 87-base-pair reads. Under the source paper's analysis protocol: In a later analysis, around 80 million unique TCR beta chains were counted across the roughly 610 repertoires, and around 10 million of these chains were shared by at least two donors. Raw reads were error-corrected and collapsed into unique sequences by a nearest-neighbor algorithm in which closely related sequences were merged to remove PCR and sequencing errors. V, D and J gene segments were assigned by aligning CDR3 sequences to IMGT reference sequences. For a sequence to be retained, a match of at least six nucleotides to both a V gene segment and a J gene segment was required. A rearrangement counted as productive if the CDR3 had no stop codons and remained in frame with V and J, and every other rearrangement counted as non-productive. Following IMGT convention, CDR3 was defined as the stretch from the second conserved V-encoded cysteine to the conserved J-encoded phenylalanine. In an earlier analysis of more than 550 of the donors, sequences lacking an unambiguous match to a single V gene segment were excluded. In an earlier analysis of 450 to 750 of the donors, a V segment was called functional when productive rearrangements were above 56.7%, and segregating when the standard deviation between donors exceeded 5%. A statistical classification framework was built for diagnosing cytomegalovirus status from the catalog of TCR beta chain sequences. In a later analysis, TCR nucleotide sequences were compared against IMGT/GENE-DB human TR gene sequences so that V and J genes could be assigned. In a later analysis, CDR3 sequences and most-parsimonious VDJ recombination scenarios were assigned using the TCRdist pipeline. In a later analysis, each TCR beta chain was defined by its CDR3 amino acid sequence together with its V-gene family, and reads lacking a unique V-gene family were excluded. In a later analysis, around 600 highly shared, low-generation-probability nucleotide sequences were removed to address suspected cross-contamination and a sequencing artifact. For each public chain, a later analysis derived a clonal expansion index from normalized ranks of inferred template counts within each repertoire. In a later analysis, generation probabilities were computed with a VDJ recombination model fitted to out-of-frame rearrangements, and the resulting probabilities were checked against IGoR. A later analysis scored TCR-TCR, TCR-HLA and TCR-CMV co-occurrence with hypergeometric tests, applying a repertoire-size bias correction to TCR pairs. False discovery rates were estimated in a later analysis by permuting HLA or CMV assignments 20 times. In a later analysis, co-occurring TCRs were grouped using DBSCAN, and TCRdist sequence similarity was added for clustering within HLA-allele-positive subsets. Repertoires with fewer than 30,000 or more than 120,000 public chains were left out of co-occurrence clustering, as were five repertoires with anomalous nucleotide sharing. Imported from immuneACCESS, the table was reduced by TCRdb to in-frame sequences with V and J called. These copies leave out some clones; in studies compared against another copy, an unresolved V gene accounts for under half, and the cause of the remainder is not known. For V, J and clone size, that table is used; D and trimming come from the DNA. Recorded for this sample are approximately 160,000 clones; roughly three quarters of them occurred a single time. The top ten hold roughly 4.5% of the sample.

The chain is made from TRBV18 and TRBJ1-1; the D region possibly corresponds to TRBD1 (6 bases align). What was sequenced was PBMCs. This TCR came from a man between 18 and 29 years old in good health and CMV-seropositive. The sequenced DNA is TGTGCCAGCTCACCACGGACAGCGCCCAAGAACACTGAAGCTTTCTTT. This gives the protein CASSPRTAPKNTEAFF.